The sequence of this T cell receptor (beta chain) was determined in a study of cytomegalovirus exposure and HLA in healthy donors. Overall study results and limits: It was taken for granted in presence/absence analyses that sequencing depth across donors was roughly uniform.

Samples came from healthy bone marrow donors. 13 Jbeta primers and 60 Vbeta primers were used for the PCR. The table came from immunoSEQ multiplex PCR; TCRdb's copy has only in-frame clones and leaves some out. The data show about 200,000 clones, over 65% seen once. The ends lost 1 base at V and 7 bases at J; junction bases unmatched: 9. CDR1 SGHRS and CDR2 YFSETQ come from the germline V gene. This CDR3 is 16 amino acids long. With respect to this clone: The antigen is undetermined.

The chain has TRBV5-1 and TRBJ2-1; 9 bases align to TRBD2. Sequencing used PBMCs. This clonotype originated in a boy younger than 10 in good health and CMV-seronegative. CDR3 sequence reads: CASSLSGGRIMNEQFF. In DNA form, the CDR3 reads TGCGCCAGCAGCTTGAGCGGGGGGCGCATTATGAATGAGCAGTTCTTC.